This T cell receptor beta chain was observed in a study of cytomegalovirus exposure and HLA in healthy donors (dated by TCRdb to about 2017). Looking at the study overall: In an earlier analysis of fewer than 750 of the donors, 250 to 350 Gb of sequence data and 90 million to 120 million unique TCR beta sequences from about 190 million T cells were reported. Along with the roughly 700-subject first cohort, a separate validation cohort of approximately 110 different subjects was used. Roughly 310 gigabases of sequencing data and approximately 84 million unique TCR sequences were included in an early release covering roughly 600 HLA-typed donors. Of the roughly 410 genotyped donors, roughly 80% were placed in the genetic ancestry cluster associated with self-reported Caucasian donors. The aim of the study was to test whether cataloging public T cell receptors could identify signatures of past pathogen exposure. Class I and class II HLA loci were covered by the typing at four-digit resolution. Donor age, sex, ethnicity and CMV serostatus were compiled alongside the repertoire data. A later analysis re-examined previously published TCR beta repertoires from several hundred donors and added high-resolution HLA genotyping to investigate patterns of TCR occurrence. To predict cytomegalovirus infection status, the study brought together high-throughput TCR immunosequencing, statistical association of individual TCRs with disease status, and machine learning. The study used immunosequencing to profile the T cell repertoires of several hundred subjects and linked those repertoires to cytomegalovirus serostatus. Every repertoire in the discovery cohort had been generated on one and the same sequencing platform. A handful of DR-DQ haplotypes were treated as single units for association and clustering because of strong linkage in the cohort. The number of donors typed differed by locus, with about 629-640 for A, B, C, DRB1 and DQB1, more than 500 for DQA1, over 600 for DPA1, and around 460 for DPB1. The later analysis used no new phenotypic data to find candidate immune exposures, relying instead on TCR beta sequences and their occurrence across donors. On average, 235,054 unique TCR beta nucleotide sequences were sequenced per donor among a few hundred genotyped donors of the cohort, with roughly 18% of those sequences being non-productive. A later genetic analysis took genome-wide SNP genotypes for about three fifths of the 666 donors and used that subset as a discovery cohort. In an earlier analysis of around 540 of the donors, high-throughput TCR beta sequencing was used to judge whether each TCR beta V gene segment behaved as functional or pseudogenic. The research as a whole found: The only immune exposure information available for the cohort was CMV serostatus. According to the authors, the approach could potentially be generalized to other disease states and immunological phenotypes. A further reported finding was that TCR beta sequences accurately predicted the HLA-A and HLA-B alleles for most subjects in the first cohort. This cohort had only TCR beta chains sequenced, and the lack of alpha or paired-chain data limited which features could be detected. Presence/absence analyses assumed roughly uniform sequencing depth across donors, an assumption that may not hold. Because some donors lacked HLA typing at each locus, the association tests relied only on the typed subset. Linkage disequilibrium might explain the correlated functional status among segregating V segments, but an unknown experimental factor could not be ruled out. The classifier was reported to diagnose cytomegalovirus status with high specificity and sensitivity in both the original cohort and the validation cohort. Some IMGT-functional V segments, including TRBV6-2 and TRBV6-3, could not be distinguished by the 87-base-pair reads and were therefore excluded. Because counts were too low, about 18 rarely observed V segments, including chromosome 9 orphons, were excluded from the earlier analysis of 587 of the donors. Compared with the approximately 720-donor mean, donors in an Asian-associated ancestry cluster had fewer N-insertions in productive TCRs, according to a later genetic analysis. Assigning TCR associations to individual alleles was difficult when HLA alleles, especially DR and DQ, strongly co-occurred. Specific HLA alleles were associated with 15,000 to 20,000 TCR beta sequences at a false discovery rate of 0.05 in a later analysis. The sequencing pipeline was judged likely to have produced a cluster of highly shared sequence variants as a technical artifact. Most CMV-associated TCR beta chains appeared to be HLA-restricted in a later analysis, and the HLA associations seemed to be driven largely by CMV exposure. In a later analysis, HLA-associated TCR beta chains showed more clonal expansion and lower generation probabilities than non-associated chains that were equally common. Several of the top co-occurrence clusters appeared to be linked to parvovirus B19, influenza, CMV and Epstein-Barr virus, according to a later analysis. In an earlier analysis of 587 of the donors, most TCR beta V segments were observed in productive rearrangements about 90% or about 30% of the time, broadly matching IMGT annotations. V-gene and J-gene trimming of TCR beta chains was associated with a missense DCLRE1C variant in a later genetic analysis, and the association was replicated in an independent cohort. In a later analysis, TCR association rates were found to vary across HLA loci, with the most associated TCRs seen for DRB1 alleles and the fewest for HLA-C alleles. The study listed 150 to 200 TCR beta chains as associated with cytomegalovirus. Most TCR sequences were seen in very few donors, while some public TCRs were found in many individuals. Three of the identified cytomegalovirus-associated TCR beta chains were confirmed in vitro to be specific for cytomegalovirus antigens.

Turning to this clone: The antigen it binds to is not known. The input lacks base qualities; no much larger clone sits a single base away.

The cohort was made up of approximately 670 healthy bone marrow donors. At the time of sampling, all cohort members were nominally healthy, though unrecorded immune exposures were likely present. The donor was CMV seropositive and was included in the group of approximately 310 seropositive cohort members. A peripheral blood sample was collected from each donor, and TCR beta sequencing was performed on peripheral blood mononuclear cells. The Qiagen DNeasy Blood Extraction Kit was used to extract genomic DNA from the blood cell samples. Trimming leaves V shorter by 5 bases and J shorter by 7 bases, with the junction holding 5 bases beyond the gene matches. From the cysteine up to the phenylalanine, the CDR3 has a length of 13 residues. Only the CDR3 DNA stays, 39 bases, in frame from base 1. From a lookup of the germline V gene, CDR1 and CDR2 are SGHNT and YENEEA. The library relied on the immunoSEQ multiplex PCR assay. A mixture of 60 forward primers for TCR Vbeta segments and 13 reverse primers for TCR Jbeta segments was used in the multiplex PCR. A multiplex PCR assay on genomic DNA amplified the CDR3 region of rearranged TCR beta genes. The Illumina HiSeq System was used to sequence the amplified TCR beta libraries as 87-base-pair reads. From the authors' description of their analysis: A later analysis tallied around 87 million unique TCR beta chains across the 666 repertoires, and some 10 million of those chains were shared by two or more donors. To remove PCR and sequencing errors, raw reads were error-corrected and collapsed into unique sequences using a nearest-neighbor algorithm that merged closely related sequences. CDR3 sequences were aligned to IMGT reference sequences to assign V, D and J gene segments. For a sequence to be retained, a match of at least six nucleotides to both a V gene segment and a J gene segment was required. A rearrangement counted as productive if the CDR3 had no stop codons and remained in frame with V and J, and every other rearrangement counted as non-productive. CDR3 was defined according to IMGT convention as the region running from the second conserved V-encoded cysteine to the conserved J-encoded phenylalanine. The earlier analysis of about 570 of the donors excluded any sequence lacking an unambiguous match to a single V gene segment. In an earlier analysis of roughly 500 of the donors, V segments were called functional above 56.7% productive rearrangements and were called segregating when the between-donor standard deviation exceeded 5%. A statistical classification framework was developed to diagnose cytomegalovirus status using the catalog of TCR beta chain sequences. In a later analysis, V and J genes were assigned by comparing TCR nucleotide sequences against IMGT/GENE-DB human TR gene sequences. Using the TCRdist pipeline, a later analysis assigned CDR3 sequences along with most-parsimonious VDJ recombination scenarios. In a later analysis, every TCR beta chain was defined by the combination of its CDR3 amino acid sequence and its V-gene family, and reads without a unique V-gene family were dropped. As a way to deal with suspected cross-contamination and a sequencing artifact, a later analysis dropped 450 to 700 nucleotide sequences that were highly shared and had low generation probability. In a later analysis, a clonal expansion index was calculated for each public chain from normalized within-repertoire ranks of inferred template counts. Generation probabilities in a later analysis came from a VDJ recombination model fitted to out-of-frame rearrangements, and those results were checked against IGoR. A later analysis scored TCR-TCR, TCR-HLA and TCR-CMV co-occurrence with hypergeometric tests, applying a repertoire-size bias correction to TCR pairs. False discovery rates were estimated in a later analysis by permuting HLA or CMV assignments 20 times. In a later analysis, co-occurring TCRs were grouped using DBSCAN, and TCRdist sequence similarity was added for clustering within HLA-allele-positive subsets. Co-occurrence clustering excluded repertoires with fewer than 30,000 or more than 120,000 public chains, plus five with anomalous nucleotide sharing. Held by TCRdb, this immuneACCESS table contains in-frame sequences only and omits some clones. Under half of the omission traces to an unresolved V gene where checked; the cause of the rest is unknown. V, J and clone size derive from that table, while D and trimming were established from the DNA sequence. The sample table contains tens of thousands of clones; only one count was recorded for roughly four fifths of them. Jointly, the top ten make up approximately 22% of the sample.

The receptor was derived from a woman in her twenties or thirties in good health and CMV-seropositive. The chain joins TRBV11-3 to TRBJ2-1; TRBD1 aligns with 7 central bases. The specimen was PBMCs. The CDR3: CASSAGTENEQFF. Here is the DNA: TGTGCCAGCAGCGCCGGGACAGAGAATGAGCAGTTCTTC.